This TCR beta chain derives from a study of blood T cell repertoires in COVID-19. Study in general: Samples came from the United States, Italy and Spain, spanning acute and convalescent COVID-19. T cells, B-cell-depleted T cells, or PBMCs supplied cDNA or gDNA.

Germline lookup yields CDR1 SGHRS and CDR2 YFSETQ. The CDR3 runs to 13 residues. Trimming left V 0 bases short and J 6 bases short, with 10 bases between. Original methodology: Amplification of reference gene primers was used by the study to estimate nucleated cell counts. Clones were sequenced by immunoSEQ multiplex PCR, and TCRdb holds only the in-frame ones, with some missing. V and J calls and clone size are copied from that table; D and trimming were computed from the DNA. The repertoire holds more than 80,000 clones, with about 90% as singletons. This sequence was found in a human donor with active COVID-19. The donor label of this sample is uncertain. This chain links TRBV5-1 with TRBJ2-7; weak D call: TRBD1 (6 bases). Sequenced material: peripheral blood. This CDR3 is CASSLVQGGEQYF. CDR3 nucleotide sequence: TGCGCCAGCAGCTTGGTACAGGGCGGCGAGCAGTACTTC.